The 24 T cell receptor beta chains reported below all come from one sample, sequenced in a study of blood T cell repertoires in COVID-19. Sequencing used immunoSEQ multiplex PCR; TCRdb keeps in-frame clones, though not all of them. The table lists some 300,000 clones, 90% of them singletons. The sample comprised PBMCs or T cells enriched from blood (not recorded which). The receptor set was obtained from a woman between 18 and 29 years old with acute COVID-19.

This chain connects TRBV11-3 to TRBJ1-6, with TRBD1 matching 10 bases. Unmatched junction bases numbered 10, after V lost 4 bases and J lost 10 bases. CDR1 and CDR2 (germline): SGHNT, YENEEA. The CDR3 covers 16 residues. Written as DNA, the CDR3 is TGTGCCAGCAGCTCCAGGACAGGGGGTTTTTGGTCACCCCTCCACTTT. The encoded protein is CASSSRTGGFWSPLHF.

The chain links TRBV28 to TRBJ1-2; 8 bases align to TRBD1. Germline CDR1 MDHEN, CDR2 SYDVKM. J gave up 0 bases and V 4 bases, and 10 bases lay outside the gene matches. The CDR3 contains 17 residues. The CDR3 DNA follows: TGTGCCAGCAGTTACGTGGCCAGGGGGCCCGCTAACTATGGCTACACCTTC. It encodes CASSYVARGPANYGYTF.

The J gene is TRBJ1-1, the V gene TRBV7-9; D not resolved. This CDR3 is 13 amino acids long. CDR1 is SEHNR, CDR2 FQNEAQ, per germline (reference sequence). V dropped 3 bases and J dropped 4 bases, with 9 bases sitting between them. CDR3 amino acids: CASSFGGITEAFF. CDR3 sequence (DNA): TGTGCCAGCAGCTTCGGAGGGATCACTGAAGCTTTCTTT.

The chain links TRBV27 to TRBJ1-4; no reliable D call. V lost 6 bases, J lost 3 bases, and 11 bases lay in between. This CDR3 has 14 amino acids. Per germline, CDR1 MNHEY and CDR2 SMNVEV (reference sequence). CDR3 region: CASRLSGSNEKLFF. CDR3 nucleotides: TGTGCCAGCAGGCTATCGGGGTCTAATGAAAAACTGTTTTTT.

The chain links TRBV3-1 (or the pseudogene TRBV3-2) to TRBJ2-1; 9 bases line up with TRBD2. The CDR3 totals 13 residues. The trim removed 4 bases at V and 5 bases at J, leaving 0 bases unmatched. The germline gives CDR1 LGHDT, CDR2 YNNKEL (reference sequence). CDR3 DNA: TGTGCCAGCAGCCGCGGGAGGGACAATGAGCAGTTCTTC. As protein: CASSRGRDNEQFF.

V usage is TRBV5-1 and J usage is TRBJ1-5; the D is unclear. V was clipped by 6 bases and J by 3 bases, with 13 bases between them. The CDR3 length is 14 residues. Per the germline V gene, CDR1 is SGHRS and CDR2 is YFSETQ. CDR3 in DNA: TGCGCCAGCAAGGCAGACTATGACAATCAGCCCCAGCATTTT. This translates into CASKADYDNQPQHF. Together with reference TRBV5-1 and TRBJ1-5, the CDR3 gives the full variable domain: KAGVTQTPRYLIKTRGQQVTLSCSPISGHRSVSWYQQTPGQGLQFLFEYFSETQRNKGNFPGRFSGRQFSNSRSEMNVSTLELGDSALYLCASKADYDNQPQHFGDGTRLSIL.

The chain combines TRBV9 with TRBJ1-1; D is possibly TRBD1 (5 bases). V was pared by 0 bases and J by 2 bases, with 17 bases between. Germline CDR1 is SGDLS and CDR2 is YYNGEE. This CDR3 is built from 17 residues. CDR3 sequence (DNA): TGTGCCAGCAGCGTAGCCGGGAGGGGATTTAGTAACACTGAAGCTTTCTTT. Translation: CASSVAGRGFSNTEAFF. The variable domain in full, completed from reference TRBV9 and TRBJ1-1, reads DSGVTQTPKHLITATGQRVTLRCSPRSGDLSVYWYQQSLDQGLQFLIQYYNGEERAKGNILERFSAQQFPDLHSELNLSSLELGDSALYFCASSVAGRGFSNTEAFFGQGTRLTVV.

This sequence joins TRBV9 and TRBJ1-5, with a possible D match to TRBD1 (6 bases). Trimming shortened V by 4 bases and J by 1 base, and 9 bases separated the two germline ends. The CDR3 is made up of 14 amino acids. Germline-derived CDR1 and CDR2 are SGDLS and YYNGEE. The CDR3 loop reads CASSPGQSNQPQHF. The CDR3, as DNA: TGTGCCAGCAGCCCCGGACAGAGCAATCAGCCCCAGCATTTT.

The chain is built from TRBV14 and TRBJ2-7; TRBD2 matches 10 bases. V dropped 4 bases and J dropped 4; count of bases not matched to a gene: 13. CDR3 size: 17 residues. The germline gives CDR1 SGHDN, CDR2 FVKESK. The CDR3 sequence: CASSPPFSSGRKYEQYF. CDR3 nucleotides: TGTGCCAGCAGCCCCCCATTTAGTAGCGGGAGGAAGTACGAGCAGTACTTC.

The chain recombines TRBV28 with TRBJ1-5; D unresolved. This CDR3 has 14 residues. Germline CDR1 MDHEN, CDR2 SYDVKM. Between the trimmed V and J ends, which lost 9 bases and 0 bases, there was a span of 12 bases. Here the CDR3 DNA reads TGTGCCAGTTATCAGTCGTATAGCAATCAGCCCCAGCATTTT. Amino acids: CASYQSYSNQPQHF.

The V call is TRBV15, the J call TRBJ2-5, with unresolved D. The CDR3 has 14 residues. The V and J ends lost 1 base and 3 bases respectively, with 9 bases between them. CDR1 and CDR2 from the germline V gene are LNHNV and YYDKDF (reference sequence). CDR3 DNA: TGTGCCACCAGCAGAGTACGCCCGGAAGAGACCCAGTACTTC. It codes for CATSRVRPEETQYF.

The V gene is TRBV7-9, the J gene TRBJ1-2; possibly TRBD1 for D (5 bases). The ends were cut back, 3 bases at V and 4 bases at J, with 12 bases in the middle. CDR3 length: 14 amino acids. Per the germline V gene, CDR1 is SEHNR and CDR2 is FQNEAQ (reference sequence). CDR3 amino acids: CASSLRSGGYGYTF. The CDR3 DNA follows: TGTGCCAGCAGCTTGAGGTCCGGGGGCTATGGCTACACCTTC.

This chain joins TRBV18 and TRBJ2-7; 7 bases are shared with TRBD2. This CDR3 spans 12 amino acids. Trimming at V came to 4 bases and at J to 6 bases, leaving 3 bases not matched to a gene. Germline V gives CDR1 KGHSH, CDR2 LQKENI. CDR3 in DNA: TGTGCCAGCTCACGGACTAGGGCCGAGCAGTACTTC. Translating gives CASSRTRAEQYF.

This chain connects TRBV19 to TRBJ1-6; TRBD1 agrees at 9 bases. J was trimmed by 10 bases and V by 6 bases; bases with no gene match: 4. The CDR3 has 13 amino acids. The germline gives CDR1 LNHDA, CDR2 SQIVND (reference sequence). The CDR3 sequence is CASRGDRESPLHF. DNA of the CDR3: TGTGCCAGTAGAGGGGACAGGGAATCACCCCTCCACTTT.

The gene calls are TRBV7-9 and TRBJ1-1; TRBD1 aligns across 7 bases. Germline values: CDR1 SEHNR, CDR2 FQNEAQ (reference sequence). V shed 2 bases, J shed 5 bases, and the junction held 14 bases outside the gene matches. This CDR3 region has 17 residues. CDR3 sequence (DNA): TGTGCCAGCAGCTTAAGGGATAGGGACAGTTGGAGAACTGAAGCTTTCTTT. This gives the protein CASSLRDRDSWRTEAFF.

This rearrangement joins TRBV6-5 to TRBJ1-1, with TRBD1 matching over 8 bases. CDR3 length: 13 amino acids. Trimming cost V 0 bases and J 7 bases; bases outside gene matches: 1. The germline CDR1 and CDR2 sequences are MNHEY and SVGAGI. CDR3 loop: CASSYSGQGEAFF. CDR3 nucleotides: TGTGCCAGCAGTTACTCCGGACAGGGTGAAGCTTTCTTT.

The V gene is TRBV15, the J gene TRBJ2-7; 10 nucleotides agree with TRBD2. Germline V gene sequence: CDR1 LNHNV, CDR2 YYDKDF (reference sequence). V lost 5 bases and J lost 2; bases outside the gene matches: 6. The CDR3 is made up of 15 amino acids. The CDR3 DNA reads as TGTGCCACCAGCGGACCTCTAGCGGGAGCCTACGAGCAGTACTTC. It codes for CATSGPLAGAYEQYF.

This clone has a single count. The rearrangement joins TRBV10-3 to TRBJ1-2; TRBD1 might be the D (6 bases). The CDR3 contains 14 residues. The V gene lost 2 bases and the J gene lost 8 bases, with 15 bases spanning the gap. Per germline, CDR1 ENHRY and CDR2 SYGVKD. CDR3 loop: CAISEPEGVGGYTF. DNA for the CDR3: TGTGCCATCAGTGAGCCCGAGGGGGTAGGCGGCTACACCTTC.

This chain joins TRBV11-3 and TRBJ2-3; TRBD2 aligns across 7 bases. The CDR3 has 17 residues. The germline CDR1 and CDR2 sequences are SGHNT and YENEEA. Trimming removed 1 base from V and 0 bases from J; junction bases left unmatched: 7. The CDR3, as DNA: TGTGCCAGCAGCTTAGGTGGTAGTAGCGGGAGCACAGATACGCAGTATTTT. Translated, it gives CASSLGGSSGSTDTQYF.

This chain uses TRBV6-5 with TRBJ2-1, with D hard to call. Germline V gives CDR1 MNHEY, CDR2 SVGAGI. This CDR3 spans 13 amino acids. V lost 3 bases, J lost 8 bases, and 11 bases lay in between. The CDR3 nucleotides are TGTGCCAGCAGTTATGATAGCAACGATGAGCAGTTCTTC. Translated: CASSYDSNDEQFF.

The rearrangement uses TRBV18 and TRBJ1-2, with 9 bases fitting TRBD1. The CDR3 loop spans 14 amino acids. The germline gives CDR1 KGHSH, CDR2 LQKENI. Trimming cost V 6 bases and J 4 bases; bases outside gene matches: 6. CDR3 DNA sequence: TGTGCCAGCTCTGAAACAGGGGGCACCTATGGCTACACCTTC. Translated, it gives CASSETGGTYGYTF.

The chain is built from TRBV6-5 and TRBJ1-2; maybe TRBD1 (5 bases). The CDR3 is 15 residues long. CDR1 MNHEY and CDR2 SVGAGI come from the germline V gene. Trimming pared 6 bases from V and 4 bases from J, leaving 18 bases between. The CDR3 DNA reads TGTGCCAGCAGCCGGAGGGGTTCAGCGATCTATGGCTACACCTTC. Protein: CASSRRGSAIYGYTF.

This chain uses TRBV28 with TRBJ2-1; the D is unclear. Trimming shortened V by 5 bases and J by 7 bases, and 15 bases separated the two germline ends. From germline, CDR1 is MDHEN and CDR2 SYDVKM. The CDR3 loop spans 14 amino acids. CDR3 amino acids: CASSPPRSENEQFF. DNA of the CDR3: TGTGCCAGCAGTCCCCCACGTTCCGAGAATGAGCAGTTCTTC.

The chain has TRBV19 and TRBJ2-5; D is possibly TRBD2 (5 bases). The CDR3 runs to 14 residues. Germline CDR1 is LNHDA and CDR2 is SQIVND (reference sequence). Trimming pared 3 bases from V and 5 bases from J, leaving 13 bases between. Written as DNA, the CDR3 is TGTGCCAGTAGTATTACTAGTAGTTACGAGACCCAGTACTTC. Translating gives CASSITSSYETQYF.